What follows describes a single T cell receptor (beta chain). The data derive from a study of Ad26.COV2.S vaccination and SARS-CoV-2 variants. Using immunoSEQ multiplex PCR, the repertoire was profiled, and TCRdb retains in-frame clones only, with some absent. The data show 400,000 to 450,000 clones, approximately 92% seen once. The treatment: 15 to 20 received Ad26.COV2.S at low or high dose, single or two shots; several received placebo; per-sample allocation not given. Sampling occurred on day 63 after the first vaccine or placebo injection. This receptor was taken from a person aged 18-60 years who received the Ad26.COV2.S COVID-19 vaccine or a placebo. The sample was peripheral blood, taken in a trial of Ad26.COV2.S vaccine versus placebo.

CDR3 sequence (DNA): TGTGCCTGGAGTGGGGGACTCCTTAGCTCTGGGGCCAACGTCCTGACTTTC. This encodes CAWSGGLLSSGANVLTF. The chain combines TRBV30 with TRBJ2-6, with D possibly matching TRBD2 (6 bases). Germline CDR1 reads GTSNPN; CDR2 reads SVGIG (reference sequence). Trimming took 1 base from V and 0 from J, leaving 13 bases between them. CDR3 length: 17 residues.